Each of the 8 T cell receptor beta chains below was sequenced from the same sample in a study of cytomegalovirus exposure and HLA in healthy donors. The primer mix had 60 Vbeta and 13 Jbeta primers. The assay was immunoSEQ multiplex PCR, and TCRdb's table has in-frame clones only and misses some. The table includes tens of thousands of clones, 70% to 80% detected once. Sequenced: PBMCs. The receptor set was obtained from a young woman in good health and CMV-seronegative.

The chain has TRBV28 and TRBJ2-7, with 8 bases identical to TRBD1. CDR1 is MDHEN and CDR2 is SYDVKM in the germline V gene. Trimming removed 5 bases from V and 5 bases from J; junction bases left unmatched: 11. CDR3 length: 15 amino acids. The CDR3: CASSPGTGKVHEQYF. CDR3 bases: TGTGCCAGCAGTCCGGGGACAGGAAAGGTCCACGAGCAGTACTTC.

The rearrangement uses TRBV6-1 and TRBJ2-5; D is possibly TRBD2 (6 bases). V lost 1 base and J lost 2, with 20 bases in between. The CDR3 has 18 residues. Germline V CDR1 and CDR2: MNHNS, SASEGT. CDR3 in DNA: TGTGCCAGCAGTGAAGGGCAGGGACTCCCCTTGGGGCAAGAGACCCAGTACTTC. Residues: CASSEGQGLPLGQETQYF.

The V call is TRBV30, the J call TRBJ2-1; maybe TRBD2 (6 bases). Germline V gene data show CDR1 as GTSNPN and CDR2 as SVGIG (reference sequence). The CDR3 length is 13 residues. The V and J ends lost 1 base and 6 bases respectively, with 10 bases between them. CDR3 in amino acids: CAWSGLVGNEQFF. The DNA for the CDR3 is TGTGCCTGGAGTGGACTAGTCGGCAATGAGCAGTTCTTC.

This clone has a handful of counts. V gene TRBV10-3 combines with J gene TRBJ1-2, with D tentatively TRBD1 (6 bases). CDR1 is ENHRY and CDR2 is SYGVKD in the germline V gene. This CDR3 is 16 amino acids long. The V and J ends lost 6 bases and 2 bases respectively, with 19 bases between them. Here the CDR3 DNA reads TGTGCCATCAGCGTACGACTTGATACAGGGAACTATGGCTACACCTTC. It codes for CAISVRLDTGNYGYTF.

The gene calls are TRBV4-2 and TRBJ2-2, with TRBD2 matching over 14 bases. V dropped 6 bases and J dropped 2; count of bases not matched to a gene: 8. CDR3 length equals 18 residues. Germline V gives CDR1 LGHNA, CDR2 YNFKEQ. CDR3 in amino acids: CASSPRLAGGPNTGELFF. The CDR3 DNA follows: TGTGCCAGCAGTCCACGACTAGCGGGAGGGCCAAACACCGGGGAGCTGTTTTTT.

This clone is a singleton in its sample. The chain couples TRBV9 to TRBJ2-1; D not certain. The CDR3 is made up of 15 amino acids. Per the germline V gene, CDR1 is SGDLS and CDR2 is YYNGEE. V dropped 6 bases and J dropped 0 bases, with 13 bases sitting between them. The CDR3 DNA reads TGTGCCAGCACTCGTCTCACGAGCTCCTACAATGAGCAGTTCTTC. Translation gives CASTRLTSSYNEQFF.

Of note for this clone: Other DNA sequences of this sample code for an identical CDR3. V gene TRBV7-9 combines with J gene TRBJ2-5; D gene uncertain. V was trimmed by 4 bases and J by 4 bases, leaving 10 bases between them. Germline-derived CDR1 and CDR2 are SEHNR and FQNEAQ (reference sequence). CDR3 size: 13 residues. In DNA, the CDR3 is TGTGCCAGCAGCTCCCGTGGCCCAGAGACCCAGTACTTC. Translated: CASSSRGPETQYF.

The table lists this clone with many counts. This chain links TRBV6-1 with TRBJ2-3, with D possibly matching TRBD1 (6 bases). Germline V gives CDR1 MNHNS, CDR2 SASEGT. This CDR3 is 15 amino acids long. The V end was cut by 3 bases, the J end by 2 bases, with 12 bases between. This CDR3 is CASSDPRGITDTQYF. The CDR3 DNA reads TGTGCCAGCAGTGACCCCAGGGGCATCACAGATACGCAGTATTTT.